Below, 6 T cell receptor beta chains from the same sample are listed, as sequenced in a study of blood T cell repertoires in COVID-19. Assay used: immunoSEQ multiplex PCR; TCRdb lists only in-frame clones, some missing. The table records 150,000 to 200,000 clones, approximately 90% of them present only once. Sample: peripheral blood. Receptors were obtained from an older man with active or convalescent COVID-19.

This chain links TRBV19 with TRBJ1-2; the D is unclear. Germline V gene lookup returns CDR1 LNHDA and CDR2 SQIVND (reference sequence). The CDR3 runs to 14 residues. V gave up 1 base and J gave up 8 bases, with 14 bases separating them. DNA of the CDR3: TGTGCCAGTAGTATAGCCGACGACTCGGGGGGCTACACCTTC. Translating gives CASSIADDSGGYTF.

This clone appeared a few times. The V gene is TRBV4-1, the J gene TRBJ2-5; 9 nucleotides match TRBD1. The germline V gene encodes CDR1 MGHRA and CDR2 YSYEKL. V lost 0 bases to trimming and J lost 4 bases; unmatched junction nucleotides: 6. The CDR3 spans 16 residues. This CDR3 is CASSQERQGVSETQYF. CDR3 DNA sequence: TGCGCCAGCAGCCAAGAGCGACAGGGGGTATCAGAGACCCAGTACTTC.

Only one count was recorded for this clone. This rearrangement joins TRBV19 to TRBJ2-5; TRBD1 is a possible D gene (6 bases). V was pared by 4 bases and J by 0 bases, with 9 bases between. Germline V gene lookup returns CDR1 LNHDA and CDR2 SQIVND (reference sequence). The CDR3 loop spans 14 amino acids. The CDR3 coding sequence is TGTGCCAGTAGTACCGGGACACACCAAGAGACCCAGTACTTC. Protein: CASSTGTHQETQYF.

The J gene is TRBJ2-3, the V gene TRBV3-1 (or the pseudogene TRBV3-2); the match to TRBD1 covers 7 bases. The CDR3 has 15 amino acids. The V and J ends lost 2 bases and 8 bases, in that order; junction bases with no gene match: 10. Germline lookup yields CDR1 LGHDT and CDR2 YNNKEL (reference sequence). CDR3 in amino acids: CASSQRDRSFGTQYF. The CDR3 DNA reads as TGTGCCAGCAGCCAAAGGGACAGAAGTTTTGGTACGCAGTATTTT.

The chain has TRBV7-8 and TRBJ2-7, with 11 nucleotides matching TRBD2. J gave up 3 bases and V 8 bases, and 9 bases lay outside the gene matches. Germline CDR1 and CDR2: SGHVS and FQNEAQ. The CDR3 runs to 15 residues. The CDR3 DNA reads as TGTGCCAGCCTCCTGGGTCTAGCGGGAGGCTACGAGCAGTACTTC. Translating gives CASLLGLAGGYEQYF. The variable domain in full, with the rest retrieved from reference TRBV7-8 and TRBJ2-7, is GAGVSQSPRYKVAKRGQDVALRCDPISGHVSLFWYQQALGQGPEFLTYFQNEAQLDKSGLPSDRFFAERPEGSVSTLKIQRTQQEDSAVYLCASLLGLAGGYEQYFGPGTRLTVT.

This clone was detected only once. The rearrangement uses TRBV18 and TRBJ2-3; 7 bases match TRBD2. J gave up 2 bases and V 3 bases, and 2 bases lay outside the gene matches. Germline V gene data show CDR1 as KGHSH and CDR2 as LQKENI. The CDR3 runs to 14 residues. The CDR3 DNA reads TGTGCCAGCTCACCCCTAGCGGCCACAGATACGCAGTATTTT. It is translated as CASSPLAATDTQYF.